The TCR beta chain under discussion was sequenced for a study of control samples from healthy donors and cancer patients. Sequenced by immunoSEQ multiplex PCR; TCRdb stores in-frame clones only, minus some. The data show under 200,000 clones, roughly 92% seen once. CDR3 length equals 16 residues. Trimming at V came to 4 bases and at J to 0 bases, leaving 7 bases not matched to a gene. CDR1 and CDR2 (germline): SGHVS, FQNEAQ. The sequenced material came from blood. This chain connects TRBV7-8 to TRBJ2-3; TRBD1 agrees at 7 bases. The TCR comes from a young woman in good health. CDR3 sequence: CASSSLKGASTDTQYF. The CDR3 DNA is TGTGCCAGCAGCTCCTTAAAGGGGGCGAGCACAGATACGCAGTATTTT. The full variable domain, in which reference TRBV7-8 and TRBJ2-3 provide the parts outside the CDR3, is GAGVSQSPRYKVAKRGQDVALRCDPISGHVSLFWYQQALGQGPEFLTYFQNEAQLDKSGLPSDRFFAERPEGSVSTLKIQRTQQEDSAVYLCASSSLKGASTDTQYFGPGTRLTVL.